The subject of this entry is one TCR beta chain. Its antigen is unidentified. This entry belongs to a study of blood T cells in healthy people across ages. Study outcomes and limitations: Whereas aged donors had fewer naive CD4+ cells, long-lived donors had more of them and higher diversity.

Next came a second PCR, run for roughly 6 to 11 cycles, which used a sample-barcoded 5' primer along with a J-beta primer mix. Using its own MiXCR run on the 5' RACE reads, TCRdb lists one record per CDR3 protein. The sample contains 550,000 to 800,000 distinct CDR3 sequences, roughly 21% of which appear only once. Healthy individuals of Caucasian origin from Russia, aged about 6 to 95, served as donors. The TCR originated in a man between 65 and 80 years old in good health. The sequencing input was blood.

The CDR3 region is CSVEDRRGDEQYF. In nucleotides, the CDR3 is TGCAGCGTTGAAGATCGCCGGGGAGATGAGCAGTACTTC. The J gene is TRBJ2-7, the V gene TRBV29-1; perhaps TRBD2 as D (5 bases). Germline-derived CDR1 and CDR2 are SQVTM and ANQGSEA. The V gene lost 0 bases and the J gene lost 7 bases, with 13 bases spanning the gap. This CDR3 is 13 amino acids long.